This TCR beta chain originates from a study of cytomegalovirus exposure and HLA in healthy donors. About the research overall: Earlier, almost 120 million unique TCR beta sequences were recovered from approximately 200 million T cells by an analysis. Overall study findings and caveats: CMV serostatus alone was available as immune exposure information.

The CDR3 is 12 amino acids. Per germline, CDR1 SGDLS and CDR2 YYNGEE. V was trimmed by 3 bases and J by 8 bases, leaving 8 bases between them. Regarding this clone: Its antigen is currently unknown.

The primer mix had 60 Vbeta and 13 Jbeta primers. Sequenced by immunoSEQ multiplex PCR; TCRdb stores in-frame clones only, minus some. The sample lists around 150,000 clones; around 78% were seen once. The receptor was isolated from a woman in her 40s in good health and CMV-seronegative. The V call is TRBV9, the J call TRBJ2-2; tentative D call: TRBD2 (5 bases). Material for sequencing was PBMCs. The CDR3 nucleotides are TGTGCCAGCAGCGCCACTAGGGGGGAGCTGTTTTTT. It specifies CASSATRGELFF.